The 30 T cell receptor beta chains reported below all come from one sample, sequenced in a study of blood T cell repertoires in COVID-19. The table came from immunoSEQ multiplex PCR; TCRdb's copy has only in-frame clones and leaves some out. The sample has 250,000 to 350,000 clones, over 75% seen once. Material for sequencing was peripheral blood. These receptors all come from a woman aged 60-75 years with acute or convalescent COVID-19.

The rearrangement joins TRBV6-5 to TRBJ1-2; TRBD1 matches at 7 bases. With 4 bases clipped from V and 8 bases from J, the junction kept 10 bases outside the gene matches. CDR1 and CDR2 (germline): MNHEY, SVGAGI. There are 14 residues in the CDR3. CDR3 in amino acids: CASSSTPRQGGYTF. For the CDR3, the DNA is TGTGCCAGCAGTTCCACTCCAAGACAGGGCGGCTACACCTTC.

The chain has TRBV7-3 and TRBJ2-7, with 9 bases aligning to TRBD1. The CDR3 contains 18 residues. Germline CDR1 and CDR2: SGHTA and FQGTGA. The junction had 12 bases not matched to a gene; V was cut back by 0 bases and J by 3 bases. In DNA form, the CDR3 reads TGTGCCAGCAGCTTAACGTCAGCCTCCGGGACAGGGTTCTACGAGCAGTACTTC. Translated: CASSLTSASGTGFYEQYF.

The V call is TRBV9, the J call TRBJ2-1; 11 nucleotides match TRBD2. The CDR3 has 15 residues. Germline CDR1 SGDLS, CDR2 YYNGEE. V was clipped by 2 bases and J by 2 bases; unmatched bases: 0. Written as DNA, the CDR3 is TGTGCCAGCAGCGTGACTAGCGGGACCTACAATGAGCAGTTCTTC. Its protein is CASSVTSGTYNEQFF.

The chain has TRBV5-6 and TRBJ2-1; 8 positions match TRBD2. CDR1 SGHDT and CDR2 YYEEEE come from the germline V gene. There are 11 residues in the CDR3. Germline trimming cut 4 bases from V and 12 bases from J; bases unmatched to any gene: 3. The CDR3 bases are TGTGCCAGCAGCGCGGGACTAGGGCAGTTCTTC. Amino acids: CASSAGLGQFF.

Written as DNA, the CDR3 is TGTGCCAGCAGCTTACGGACAGTTAACTATGGCTACACCTTC. Amino acids: CASSLRTVNYGYTF. The chain links TRBV5-6 to TRBJ1-2; TRBD1 is a possible D gene (6 bases). Looked up from germline, CDR1 is SGHDT and CDR2 is YYEEEE. V dropped 2 bases and J dropped 1 base, with 9 bases sitting between them. The CDR3 runs 14 residues.

This rearrangement joins TRBV29-1 to TRBJ1-3, with 7 nucleotides matching TRBD1. Per germline, CDR1 SQVTM and CDR2 ANQGSEA. V was pared by 6 bases and J by 3 bases, with 5 bases of the junction left unmatched. The CDR3 sequence is 13 residues long. DNA of the CDR3: TGCAGCGTCGGAGGGACAGTTGGAAACACCATATATTTT. Its protein is CSVGGTVGNTIYF.

The genes are TRBV11-2 and TRBJ2-2; TRBD1 might be the D (6 bases). The V gene lost 6 bases and the J gene lost 1 base, with 15 bases spanning the gap. The CDR3 consists of 16 residues. Germline values: CDR1 SGHAT, CDR2 FQNNGV. DNA of the CDR3: TGTGCCAGCAGTTTCCAGGGGACCCAGAACACCGGGGAGCTGTTTTTT. This codes for CASSFQGTQNTGELFF. Full variable domain (rest looked up from reference TRBV11-2 and TRBJ2-2): EAGVAQSPRYKIIEKRQSVAFWCNPISGHATLYWYQQILGQGPKLLIQFQNNGVVDDSQLPKDRFSAERLKGVDSTLKIQPAKLEDSAVYLCASSFQGTQNTGELFFGEGSRLTVL.

This clone was counted a single time. This chain links TRBV5-4 with TRBJ2-7, with 10 bases lining up with TRBD1. The CDR3 loop spans 15 amino acids. V lost 4 bases and J lost 3; bases outside the gene matches: 7. CDR1 is SGHNT, CDR2 YYREEE, per germline (reference sequence). The CDR3 spells CASSETGTGDYEQYF. CDR3 nucleotides: TGTGCCAGCAGCGAGACCGGGACAGGGGACTACGAGCAGTACTTC.

The J gene is TRBJ1-5, the V gene TRBV27, with 9 nucleotides matching TRBD1. The trim removed 6 bases at V and 5 bases at J, leaving 5 bases unmatched. This CDR3 has 14 residues. Germline CDR1 reads MNHEY; CDR2 reads SMNVEV (reference sequence). As DNA, the CDR3 is TGTGCCAGCAGCAACGACAGGGGGGATCAGCCCCAGCATTTT. As protein: CASSNDRGDQPQHF.

The chain couples TRBV10-1 to TRBJ2-1; 8 bases align to TRBD2. Germline V gene sequence: CDR1 WNHNN, CDR2 SYGVQD (reference sequence). After removal of 3 bases from V and 5 bases from J, the junction contained 15 bases not matched to a gene. The CDR3 sequence is 18 residues long. CDR3 sequence (DNA): TGCGCCAGCAGTGAAGGAGAGGGCCCGGGGGGGCACCACAATGAGCAGTTCTTC. Amino acid sequence: CASSEGEGPGGHHNEQFF.

This chain connects TRBV7-2 to TRBJ1-1; D might be TRBD1 (6 bases). The CDR3 contains 15 residues. The germline V gene has CDR1 SGHTA and CDR2 FQGNSA. V lost 1 base and J lost 3, with 12 bases in between. Here the CDR3 reads CASSLGRDRYTEAFF. Written as DNA, the CDR3 is TGTGCCAGCAGCTTAGGGAGAGACAGGTACACTGAAGCTTTCTTT.

The chain couples TRBV3-1 (or the pseudogene TRBV3-2) to TRBJ1-6; 7 bases match TRBD1. CDR1 and CDR2 (germline): LGHDT, YNNKEL (reference sequence). V was pared by 4 bases and J by 10 bases, with 10 bases of the junction left unmatched. This CDR3 comprises 15 residues. The CDR3 nucleotides are TGTGCCAGCAGCCCGACAGGGCAGACGGGATCACCCCTCCACTTT. It codes for CASSPTGQTGSPLHF.

V usage is TRBV28 and J usage is TRBJ1-4, with TRBD1 matching over 9 bases. J gave up 0 bases and V 5 bases, and 4 bases lay outside the gene matches. The CDR3 loop spans 16 amino acids. The germline gives CDR1 MDHEN, CDR2 SYDVKM. CDR3 coding DNA: TGTGCCAGCAGTGGACAGGGGATTGCAACTAATGAAAAACTGTTTTTT. This gives the protein CASSGQGIATNEKLFF.

The V and J genes are TRBV29-1 and TRBJ1-2; the D is unclear. Looked up from germline, CDR1 is SQVTM and CDR2 is ANQGSEA. Trimming shortened V by 6 bases and J by 1 base, and 12 bases separated the two germline ends. This CDR3 region has 13 residues. This chain's CDR3 is CSVGGPLNYGYTF. DNA of the CDR3: TGCAGCGTCGGAGGGCCGCTTAACTATGGCTACACCTTC.

The V gene is TRBV28, the J gene TRBJ2-2; D might be TRBD2 (6 bases). Deletions cut 3 bases from V and 4 bases from J, with 9 bases between. Germline V gene sequence: CDR1 MDHEN, CDR2 SYDVKM. The CDR3 is 14 residues long. The CDR3 DNA sequence: TGTGCCAGCAGTTTCGCAGCGGGCACCGGGGAGCTGTTTTTT. Translating it yields CASSFAAGTGELFF.

This chain connects TRBV5-3 to TRBJ1-4; 11 nucleotides align to TRBD1. TRBV5-3 is noted as an ORF with a role that remains uncertain. The length of the CDR3 is 16 residues. The V and J ends lost 3 bases and 4 bases, in that order; junction bases with no gene match: 5. DNA for the CDR3: TGTGCCAGAAGCTCGGACAGGGGGCTACTTAATGAAAAACTGTTTTTT. Its translation: CARSSDRGLLNEKLFF.

Remarks on this clone: Other nucleotide sequences from this sample produce the same CDR3. The chain is built from TRBV18 and TRBJ2-7, with 11 nucleotides matching TRBD1. The germline V gene encodes CDR1 KGHSH and CDR2 LQKENI. V lost 3 bases, J lost 3 bases, and 4 bases stayed unmatched. This CDR3 is built from 15 residues. CDR3 residues: CASSPTGTGGYEQYF. The CDR3, as DNA: TGTGCCAGCTCACCGACCGGGACAGGGGGCTACGAGCAGTACTTC.

V is TRBV19 and J is TRBJ2-7, with 11 bases aligning to TRBD2. The CDR3 contains 15 residues. Germline CDR1 reads LNHDA; CDR2 reads SQIVND (reference sequence). Losses at the gene ends were 3 bases for V and 3 bases for J; bases not matched to a gene: 4. CDR3 bases: TGTGCCAGTAGTATCTCTAGCGGGGGGATCTACGAGCAGTACTTC. It yields the protein CASSISSGGIYEQYF.

Only one count was recorded for this clone. The V and J genes are TRBV9 and TRBJ2-5, with 9 bases identical to TRBD1. V was pared by 2 bases and J by 5 bases, with 4 bases of the junction left unmatched. CDR3 length: 14 residues. Germline V gene sequence: CDR1 SGDLS, CDR2 YYNGEE. CDR3 sequence reads: CASSVGQGRETQYF. CDR3 in DNA: TGTGCCAGCAGCGTGGGACAGGGTCGTGAGACCCAGTACTTC.

The rearrangement uses TRBV10-3 and TRBJ2-5, with TRBD2 matching over 14 bases. This CDR3 has 15 amino acids. Germline CDR1 ENHRY, CDR2 SYGVKD. V lost 6 bases, J lost 5 bases, and 5 bases stayed unmatched. The CDR3, as DNA: TGTGCCATCAGAGCGGGACTAGCGGGAGTGGAGACCCAGTACTTC. Translating it yields CAIRAGLAGVETQYF.

The chain is built from TRBV21-1 and TRBJ1-2; no check of the table's D call, TRBD1, against the DNA was made. TRBV21-1 has pseudogene status. CDR3 length equals 15 residues. In nucleotides, the CDR3 is TGTGCCAGCAGCAAAGGGGACAGGGCTAACTATGGCTACACCTTC. It is translated as CASSKGDRANYGYTF.

This sequence joins TRBV15 and TRBJ1-1; D gene ambiguous. The CDR3 runs to 16 residues. CDR1 is LNHNV, CDR2 YYDKDF, per germline (reference sequence). Trimming took off 0 bases at V and 0 bases at J, with 11 bases between the two ends. The CDR3 DNA sequence: TGTGCCACCAGCAGAGAGTCTAGGTTTTTGAACACTGAAGCTTTCTTT. Translated: CATSRESRFLNTEAFF.

This clone was observed once. The chain links TRBV18 to TRBJ1-5, with 9 bases aligning to TRBD1. The CDR3 sequence is 14 residues long. The germline gives CDR1 KGHSH, CDR2 LQKENI. After removal of 3 bases from V and 7 bases from J, the junction contained 4 bases not matched to a gene. In DNA form, the CDR3 reads TGTGCCAGCTCACCGTCGACAGGGGGACAGCCCCAGCATTTT. This encodes CASSPSTGGQPQHF.

The chain employs TRBV6-1 and TRBJ1-1; D might be TRBD1 (5 bases). V lost 3 bases to trimming and J lost 9 bases, with 17 bases between them. There are 14 residues in the CDR3. Germline loops: CDR1 MNHNS, CDR2 SASEGT. CDR3 sequence reads: CASSDSPGHLKAFF. The CDR3 nucleotides are TGTGCCAGCAGTGATAGTCCAGGGCACCTTAAAGCTTTCTTT.

The CDR3 here is CATSRVISTGQETQYF. CDR3 nucleotide sequence: TGTGCCACCAGCAGAGTAATTAGTACAGGTCAAGAGACCCAGTACTTC. This sequence joins TRBV15 and TRBJ2-5, with D possibly matching TRBD1 (5 bases). Germline lookup yields CDR1 LNHNV and CDR2 YYDKDF (reference sequence). The CDR3 extends over 16 amino acids. V gave up 1 base and J gave up 2 bases, with 14 bases separating them. Looking up the rest from reference TRBV15 and TRBJ2-5 gives the full variable domain: DAMVIQNPRYQVTQFGKPVTLSCSQTLNHNVMYWYQQKSSQAPKLLFHYYDKDFNNEADTPDNFQSRRPNTSFCFLDIRSPGLGDTAMYLCATSRVISTGQETQYFGPGTRLLVL.

The rearrangement links TRBV27 to TRBJ2-3, with TRBD2 matching 9 bases. This CDR3 has 16 amino acids. Germline V gene lookup returns CDR1 MNHEY and CDR2 SMNVEV (reference sequence). Germline trimming cut 1 base from V and 3 bases from J; bases unmatched to any gene: 5. The CDR3 nucleotides are TGTGCCAGCAGTTTATGGGGCGGGAGGGTTACAGATACGCAGTATTTT. Translating it yields CASSLWGGRVTDTQYF.

This clone was recorded once. CDR3 loop: CASSPRETDTQYF. CDR3 sequence (DNA): TGTGCCAGCTCACCGCGCGAGACAGATACGCAGTATTTT. This chain uses TRBV18 with TRBJ2-3; no clear D gene. V lost 3 bases and J lost 3, with 7 bases in between. Germline lookup yields CDR1 KGHSH and CDR2 LQKENI. This CDR3 is built from 13 residues.

The V gene is TRBV30, the J gene TRBJ1-5; TRBD1 is a possible D gene (5 bases). The CDR3 is 13 amino acids. From germline, CDR1 is GTSNPN and CDR2 SVGIG (reference sequence). The V end lost 3 bases, the J end lost 2 bases, and 8 bases lay between the germline ends. In DNA, the CDR3 is TGTGCCTGGAGCCCACAGGGCAATCAGCCCCAGCATTTT. This gives the protein CAWSPQGNQPQHF.

The V and J genes are TRBV5-5 and TRBJ1-1, with TRBD1 identical over 9 bases. Looked up from germline, CDR1 is SGHKS and CDR2 is YYEKEE (reference sequence). This CDR3 spans 14 amino acids. Germline trimming cut 4 bases from V and 1 base from J; bases unmatched to any gene: 2. The CDR3 loop is CASSRGQGNTEAFF. The CDR3 nucleotides are TGTGCCAGCAGCCGGGGACAGGGGAACACTGAAGCTTTCTTT.

The chain links TRBV30 to TRBJ1-1, with D unresolved. Trimming took off 3 bases at V and 0 bases at J, with 14 bases between the two ends. Germline CDR1 reads GTSNPN; CDR2 reads SVGIG (reference sequence). This CDR3 has 15 residues. The CDR3 region is CAWSELQRVNTEAFF. Here the CDR3 DNA reads TGTGCCTGGAGCGAACTTCAACGAGTGAACACTGAAGCTTTCTTT.